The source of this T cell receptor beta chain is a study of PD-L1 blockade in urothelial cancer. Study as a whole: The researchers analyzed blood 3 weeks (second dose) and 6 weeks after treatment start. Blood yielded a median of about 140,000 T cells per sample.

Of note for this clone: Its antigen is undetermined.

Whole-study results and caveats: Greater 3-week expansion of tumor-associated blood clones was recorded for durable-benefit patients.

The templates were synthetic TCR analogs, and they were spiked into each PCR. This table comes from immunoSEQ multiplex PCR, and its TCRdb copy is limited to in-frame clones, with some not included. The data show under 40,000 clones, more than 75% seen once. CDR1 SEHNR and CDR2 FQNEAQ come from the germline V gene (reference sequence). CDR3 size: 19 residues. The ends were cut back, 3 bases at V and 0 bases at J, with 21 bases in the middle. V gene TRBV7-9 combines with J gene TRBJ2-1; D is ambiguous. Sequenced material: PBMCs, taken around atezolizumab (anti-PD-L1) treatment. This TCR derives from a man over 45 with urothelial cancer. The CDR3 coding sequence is TGTGCCAGCAGCTTCTCAGGTCAGCCCATTACGAGCTCCTACAATGAGCAGTTCTTC. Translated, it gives CASSFSGQPITSSYNEQFF.